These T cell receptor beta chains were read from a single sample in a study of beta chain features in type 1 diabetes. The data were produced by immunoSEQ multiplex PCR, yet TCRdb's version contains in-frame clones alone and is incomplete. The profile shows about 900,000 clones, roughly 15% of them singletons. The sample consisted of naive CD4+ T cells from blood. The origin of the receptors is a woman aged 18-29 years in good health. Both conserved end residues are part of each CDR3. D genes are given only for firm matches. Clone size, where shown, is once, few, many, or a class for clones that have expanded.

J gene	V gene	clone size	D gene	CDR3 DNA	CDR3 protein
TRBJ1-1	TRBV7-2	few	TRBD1	TGTGCCAGCAGCTTAGCGAGGGGACAGGTAAAGAACACTGAAGCTTTCTTT	CASSLARGQVKNTEAFF
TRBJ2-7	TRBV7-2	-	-	TGTGCCAGCAGCTTCGGGGGCTTGTGGGAGCAGTACTTC	CASSFGGLWEQYF
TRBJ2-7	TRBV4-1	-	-	TGCGCCAGCAGTCGTGAATCAGGGTCAGCGGAGACCTACGAGCAGTACTTC	CASSRESGSAETYEQYF
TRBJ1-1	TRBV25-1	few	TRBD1	TGTGCCAGCAGTGAGGGACAGGGGAACACTGAAGCTTTCTTT	CASSEGQGNTEAFF
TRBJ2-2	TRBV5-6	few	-	TGTGCCAGCAGCTTGGAGTTAGCAGGCACCGGGGAGCTGTTTTTT	CASSLELAGTGELFF
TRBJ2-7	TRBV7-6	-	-	TGTGCCAGCAGCTTAGAAGGCCAGGGGATCGGCGAGCAGTACTTC	CASSLEGQGIGEQYF
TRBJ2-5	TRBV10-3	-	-	TGTGCCATCAGTGAGTCGAATCGGGGTACCCAGTACTTC	CAISESNRGTQYF
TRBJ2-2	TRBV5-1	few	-	TGCGCCAGCAGCTTTGGTTCCGGGGCGAACACCGGGGAGCTGTTTTTT	CASSFGSGANTGELFF
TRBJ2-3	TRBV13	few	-	TGTGCCAGCAGCCCTGTGCCCCCAGATACGCAGTATTTT	CASSPVPPDTQYF
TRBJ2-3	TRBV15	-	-	TGTGCCACCAGCAGAGATATAGAGACTAGGCCCACGTATACGCAGTATTTT	CATSRDIETRPTYTQYF
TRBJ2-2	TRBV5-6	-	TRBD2	TGTGCCAGCAGCTTGGTTGCGGGAGCTAACACCGGGGAGCTGTTTTTT	CASSLVAGANTGELFF
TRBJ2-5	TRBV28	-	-	TGTGCCAGCAACATTAACAGGGTATCGGAGACCCAGTACTTC	CASNINRVSETQYF
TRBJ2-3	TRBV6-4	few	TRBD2	TGTGCCAGCAGAACGCGGGAGGAGTCCGATACGCAGTATTTT	CASRTREESDTQYF
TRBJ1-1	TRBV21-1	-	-	TGTGCCAGGGTATCGTTGGGGTCCCTGAACACTGAAGCTTTCTTT	CARVSLGSLNTEAFF
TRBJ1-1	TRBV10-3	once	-	TGTGCCATCAGGCAGGACACGAACACTGAAGCTTTCTTT	CAIRQDTNTEAFF
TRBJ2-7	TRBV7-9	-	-	TGTGCCAGCGACCCACTAGTTTCCTACGAGCAGTACTTC	CASDPLVSYEQYF
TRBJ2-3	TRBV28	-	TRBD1	TGTGCCAGCAGTTTAGGCAGGGGGCGCGAGGCTACGCAGTATTTT	CASSLGRGREATQYF
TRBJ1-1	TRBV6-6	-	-	TGTGCCAGCAGTTACGGGGGGAAAATGAACACTGAAGCTTTCTTT	CASSYGGKMNTEAFF
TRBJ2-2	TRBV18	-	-	TGTGCCAGCTCTACCGGACTGAACACCGGGGAGCTGTTTTTT	CASSTGLNTGELFF
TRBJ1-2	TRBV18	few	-	TGTGCCAGCTCACTAGACTACCAGGACAGTAACTATGGCTACACCTTC	CASSLDYQDSNYGYTF
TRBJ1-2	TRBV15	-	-	TGTGCCACCAGCAGAGACTACGCGGAAGGCTACACCTTC	CATSRDYAEGYTF
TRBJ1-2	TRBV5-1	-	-	TGCGCCAGCAGCCTGAAGGTCGGTAGTGGCTACACCTTC	CASSLKVGSGYTF
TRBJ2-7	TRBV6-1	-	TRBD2	TGTGCCAGCCAGCGGGGGGCCGTCTCCTACGAGCAGTACTTC	CASQRGAVSYEQYF
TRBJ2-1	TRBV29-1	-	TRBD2	TGCAGCGTCCAAAACCCTAGCGGGAGGTACAATGAGCAGTTCTTC	CSVQNPSGRYNEQFF
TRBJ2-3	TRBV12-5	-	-	TGTGCTAGTGGTTTGGAGGACAGTACGCAGTATTTT	CASGLEDSTQYF
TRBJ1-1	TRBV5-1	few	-	TGCGCCAGCAGCCGGGGGGACCCTAGGGATGAAGCTTTCTTT	CASSRGDPRDEAFF
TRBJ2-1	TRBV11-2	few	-	TGTGCCAGCAGACCTCAGGGGCAGGGTGAGCAGTTCTTC	CASRPQGQGEQFF
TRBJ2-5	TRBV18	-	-	TGTGCCAGCTCACCCATGACGGGTGGTGGGGAGACCCAGTACTTC	CASSPMTGGGETQYF
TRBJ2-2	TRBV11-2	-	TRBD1	TGTGCCAGCAGCCCCATCCAGGGGGCCGGGGAGCTGTTTTTT	CASSPIQGAGELFF
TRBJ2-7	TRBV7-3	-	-	TGTGCCAGCAGCTTAATGGTCAGTGACGAGCAGTACTTC	CASSLMVSDEQYF
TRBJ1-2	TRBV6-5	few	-	TGTGCCAGCAGTTACTCGCCTTCCCACTATGGCTACACCTTC	CASSYSPSHYGYTF
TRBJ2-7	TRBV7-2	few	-	TGTGCCAGCAGCTTAGCGAGCTCCTACGAGCAGTACTTC	CASSLASSYEQYF
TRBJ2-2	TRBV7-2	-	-	TGTGCCAGCAGCTTAATACGGGGTACCCGGGAGCTGTTTTTT	CASSLIRGTRELFF
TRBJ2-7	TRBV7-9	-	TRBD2	TGTGCCAGCAGCTCCGGGCGAATGAGCGGGAGGGCCGCGGGTGAGCAGTACTTC	CASSSGRMSGRAAGEQYF
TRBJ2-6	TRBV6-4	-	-	TGTGCCAGCAGCGCTACTGGGGCCAACGTCCTGACTTTC	CASSATGANVLTF
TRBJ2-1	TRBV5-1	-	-	TGCGCCAGCAGATTTTGGGGGCCCCCAAATGAGCAGTTCTTC	CASRFWGPPNEQFF